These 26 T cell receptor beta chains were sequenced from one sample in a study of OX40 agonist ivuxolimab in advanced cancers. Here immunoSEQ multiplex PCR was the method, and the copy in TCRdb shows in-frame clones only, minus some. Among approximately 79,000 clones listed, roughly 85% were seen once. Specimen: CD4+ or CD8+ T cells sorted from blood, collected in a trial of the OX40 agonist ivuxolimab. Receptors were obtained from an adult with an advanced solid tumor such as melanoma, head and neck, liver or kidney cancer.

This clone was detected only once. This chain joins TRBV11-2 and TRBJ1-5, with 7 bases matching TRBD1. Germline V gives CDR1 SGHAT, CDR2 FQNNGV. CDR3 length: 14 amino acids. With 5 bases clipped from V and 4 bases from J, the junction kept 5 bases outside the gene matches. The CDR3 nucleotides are TGTGCCAGCAGCCCTCAGACAGGGAATCAGCCCCAGCATTTT. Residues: CASSPQTGNQPQHF.

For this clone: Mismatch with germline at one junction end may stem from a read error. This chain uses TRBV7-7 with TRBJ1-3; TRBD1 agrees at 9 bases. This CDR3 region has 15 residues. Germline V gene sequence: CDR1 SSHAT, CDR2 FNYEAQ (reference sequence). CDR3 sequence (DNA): TGTGCTAGCAGCTTGGGGACAGGGCCTGGAAACACCATATATTTT. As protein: CASSLGTGPGNTIYF.

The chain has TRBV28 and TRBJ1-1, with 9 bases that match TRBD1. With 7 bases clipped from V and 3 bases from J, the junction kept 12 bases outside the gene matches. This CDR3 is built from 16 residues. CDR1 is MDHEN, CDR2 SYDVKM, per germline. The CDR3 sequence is CASTGQGLFGDTEAFF. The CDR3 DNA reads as TGTGCCAGCACGGGACAGGGATTGTTTGGTGACACTGAAGCTTTCTTT.

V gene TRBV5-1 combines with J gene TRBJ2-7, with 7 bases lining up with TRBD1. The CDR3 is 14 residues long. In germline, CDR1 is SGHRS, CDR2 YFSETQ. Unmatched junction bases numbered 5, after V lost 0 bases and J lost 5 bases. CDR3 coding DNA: TGCGCCAGCAGCTTGGCAGGGGGTAGGGACGAGCAGTACTTC. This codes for CASSLAGGRDEQYF.

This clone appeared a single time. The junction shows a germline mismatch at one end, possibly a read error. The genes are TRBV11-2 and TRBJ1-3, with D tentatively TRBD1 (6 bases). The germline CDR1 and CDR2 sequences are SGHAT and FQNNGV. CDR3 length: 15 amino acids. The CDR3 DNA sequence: TGTGCCAGCAGCTTAGGATCAGGGGCTGGAAGCACCATATATTTT. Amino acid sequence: CASSLGSGAGSTIYF.

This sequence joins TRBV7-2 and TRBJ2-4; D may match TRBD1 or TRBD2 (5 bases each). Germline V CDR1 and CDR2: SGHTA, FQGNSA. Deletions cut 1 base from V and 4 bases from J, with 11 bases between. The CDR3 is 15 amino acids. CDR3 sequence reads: CASSLDGTEKNIQYF. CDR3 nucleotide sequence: TGTGCCAGCAGCTTAGATGGGACGGAAAAAAACATTCAGTACTTC.

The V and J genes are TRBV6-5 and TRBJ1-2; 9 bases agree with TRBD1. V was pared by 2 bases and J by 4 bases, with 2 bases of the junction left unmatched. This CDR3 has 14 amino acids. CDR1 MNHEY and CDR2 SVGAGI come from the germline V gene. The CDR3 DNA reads TGTGCCAGCAGTTACCTGACAGGGGGCTATGGCTACACCTTC. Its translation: CASSYLTGGYGYTF.

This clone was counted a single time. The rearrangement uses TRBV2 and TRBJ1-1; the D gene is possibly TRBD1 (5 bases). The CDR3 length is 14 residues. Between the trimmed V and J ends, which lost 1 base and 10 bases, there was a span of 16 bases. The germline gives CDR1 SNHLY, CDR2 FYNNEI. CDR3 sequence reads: CASSEVGEGRAAFF. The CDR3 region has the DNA TGTGCCAGCAGTGAAGTTGGGGAGGGGAGGGCAGCTTTCTTT.

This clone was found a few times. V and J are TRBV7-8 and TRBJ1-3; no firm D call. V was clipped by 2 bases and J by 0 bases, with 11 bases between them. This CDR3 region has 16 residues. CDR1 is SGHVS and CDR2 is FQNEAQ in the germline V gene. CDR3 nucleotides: TGTGCCAGCAGCTTACTCCAAGCAGGCTCTGGAAACACCATATATTTT. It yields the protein CASSLLQAGSGNTIYF. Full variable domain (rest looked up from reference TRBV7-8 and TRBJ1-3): GAGVSQSPRYKVAKRGQDVALRCDPISGHVSLFWYQQALGQGPEFLTYFQNEAQLDKSGLPSDRFFAERPEGSVSTLKIQRTQQEDSAVYLCASSLLQAGSGNTIYFGEGSWLTVV.

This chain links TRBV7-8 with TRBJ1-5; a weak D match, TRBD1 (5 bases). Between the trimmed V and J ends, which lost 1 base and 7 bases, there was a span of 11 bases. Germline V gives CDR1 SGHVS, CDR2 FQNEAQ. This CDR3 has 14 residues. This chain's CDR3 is CASSLGEGYQPQHF. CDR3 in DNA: TGTGCCAGCAGCTTAGGGGAGGGGTACCAGCCCCAGCATTTT.

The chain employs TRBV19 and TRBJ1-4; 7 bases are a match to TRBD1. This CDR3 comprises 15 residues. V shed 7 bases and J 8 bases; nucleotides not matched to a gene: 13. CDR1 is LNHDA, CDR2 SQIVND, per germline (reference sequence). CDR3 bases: TGTGCCAGTACCAGACCCGGGACAGCAGGGGAAAAACTGTTTTTT. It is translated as CASTRPGTAGEKLFF.

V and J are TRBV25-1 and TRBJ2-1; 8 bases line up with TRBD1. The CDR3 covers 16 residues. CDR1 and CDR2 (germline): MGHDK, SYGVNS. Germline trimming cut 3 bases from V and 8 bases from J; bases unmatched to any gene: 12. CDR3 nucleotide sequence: TGTGCCAGCAGTGACTCCAGGGCTCCAGGGGGCTATGAGCAGTTCTTC. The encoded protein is CASSDSRAPGGYEQFF.

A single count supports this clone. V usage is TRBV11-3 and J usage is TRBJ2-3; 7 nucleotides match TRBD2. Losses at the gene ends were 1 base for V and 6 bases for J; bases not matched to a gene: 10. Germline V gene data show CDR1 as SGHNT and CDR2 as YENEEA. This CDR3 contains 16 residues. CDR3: CASSLGGAGEYDTQYF. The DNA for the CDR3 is TGTGCCAGCAGCTTAGGGGGCGCGGGAGAGTACGATACGCAGTATTTT.

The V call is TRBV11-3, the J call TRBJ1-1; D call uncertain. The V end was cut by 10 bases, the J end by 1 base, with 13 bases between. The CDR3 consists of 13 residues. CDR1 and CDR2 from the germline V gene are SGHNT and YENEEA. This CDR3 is CATQSDGNTEAFF. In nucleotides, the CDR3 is TGTGCCACACAATCGGACGGGAACACTGAAGCTTTCTTT.

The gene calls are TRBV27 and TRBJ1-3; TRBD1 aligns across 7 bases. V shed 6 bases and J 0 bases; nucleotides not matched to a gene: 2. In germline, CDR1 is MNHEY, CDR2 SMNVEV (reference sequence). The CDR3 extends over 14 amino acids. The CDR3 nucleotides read TGTGCCAGCAGGACAGGGAGCTCTGGAAACACCATATATTTT. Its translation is CASRTGSSGNTIYF.

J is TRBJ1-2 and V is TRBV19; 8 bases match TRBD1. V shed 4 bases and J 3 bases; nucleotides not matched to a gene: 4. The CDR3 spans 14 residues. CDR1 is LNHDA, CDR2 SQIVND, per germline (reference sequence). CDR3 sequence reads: CASSKGQAYYGYTF. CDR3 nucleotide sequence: TGTGCCAGTAGTAAGGGACAGGCCTACTATGGCTACACCTTC.

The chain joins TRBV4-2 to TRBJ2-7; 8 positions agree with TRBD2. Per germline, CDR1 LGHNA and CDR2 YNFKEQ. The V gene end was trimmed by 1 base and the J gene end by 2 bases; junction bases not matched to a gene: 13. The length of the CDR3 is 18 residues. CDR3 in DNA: TGTGCCAGCAGCCAAGGGGGGAGAGCGGGGGCCGGCACCTACGAGCAGTACTTC. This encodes CASSQGGRAGAGTYEQYF.

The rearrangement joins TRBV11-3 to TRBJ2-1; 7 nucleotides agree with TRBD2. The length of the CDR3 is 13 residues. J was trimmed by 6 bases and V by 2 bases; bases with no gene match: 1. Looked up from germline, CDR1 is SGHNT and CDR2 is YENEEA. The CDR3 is CASSLLAANEQFF. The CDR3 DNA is TGTGCCAGCAGCTTACTAGCGGCCAATGAGCAGTTCTTC.

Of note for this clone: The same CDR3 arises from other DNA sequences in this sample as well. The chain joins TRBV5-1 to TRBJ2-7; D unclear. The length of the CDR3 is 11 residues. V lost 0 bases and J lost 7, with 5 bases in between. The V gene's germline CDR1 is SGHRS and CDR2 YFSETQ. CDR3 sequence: CASSLVGEQYF. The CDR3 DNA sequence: TGCGCCAGCAGCTTGGTTGGGGAGCAGTACTTC.

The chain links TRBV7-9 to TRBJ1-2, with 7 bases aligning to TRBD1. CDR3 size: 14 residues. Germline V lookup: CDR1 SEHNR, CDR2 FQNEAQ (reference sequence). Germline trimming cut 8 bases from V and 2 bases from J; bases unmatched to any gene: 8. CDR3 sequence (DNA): TGTGCCAGCGTAGTAGACAGGGCCAACTATGGCTACACCTTC. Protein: CASVVDRANYGYTF.

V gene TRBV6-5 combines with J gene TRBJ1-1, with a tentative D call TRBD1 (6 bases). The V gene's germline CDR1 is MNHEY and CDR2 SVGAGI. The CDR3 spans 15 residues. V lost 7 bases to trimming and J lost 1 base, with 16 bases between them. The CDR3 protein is CASTETGSQNTEAFF. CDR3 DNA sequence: TGTGCCAGCACCGAGACAGGATCCCAGAACACTGAAGCTTTCTTT.

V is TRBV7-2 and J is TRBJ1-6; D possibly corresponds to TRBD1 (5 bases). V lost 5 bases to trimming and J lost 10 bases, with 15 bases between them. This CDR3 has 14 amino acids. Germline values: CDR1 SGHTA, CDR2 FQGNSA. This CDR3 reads CASSPGGSGSPLHF. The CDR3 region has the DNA TGTGCCAGCAGCCCTGGGGGGTCTGGCTCACCCCTCCACTTT.

For the CDR3, the DNA is TGCGCCAGCAGCCAAGATCTTACAATCCGGGGGACTTACTACGAGCAGTACTTC. This sequence encodes CASSQDLTIRGTYYEQYF. This chain connects TRBV4-3 to TRBJ2-7; tentatively, D is TRBD2 (6 bases). Germline CDR1 LGHNA, CDR2 YSLEER. The CDR3 totals 18 residues. V lost 0 bases and J 3 bases, leaving 21 bases between the germline ends.

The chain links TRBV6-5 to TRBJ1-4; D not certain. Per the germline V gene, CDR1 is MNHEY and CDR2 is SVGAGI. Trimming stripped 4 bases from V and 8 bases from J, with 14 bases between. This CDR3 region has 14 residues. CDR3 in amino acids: CASSSPGAREKLFF. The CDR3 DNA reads TGTGCCAGCAGTTCCCCGGGTGCCAGAGAAAAACTGTTTTTT.

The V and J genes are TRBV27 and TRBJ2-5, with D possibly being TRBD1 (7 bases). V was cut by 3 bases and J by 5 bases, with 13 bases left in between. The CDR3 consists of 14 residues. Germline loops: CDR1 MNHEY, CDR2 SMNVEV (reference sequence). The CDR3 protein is CASSFGGGSETQYF. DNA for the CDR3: TGTGCCAGCAGTTTTGGAGGGGGCTCGGAGACCCAGTACTTC.

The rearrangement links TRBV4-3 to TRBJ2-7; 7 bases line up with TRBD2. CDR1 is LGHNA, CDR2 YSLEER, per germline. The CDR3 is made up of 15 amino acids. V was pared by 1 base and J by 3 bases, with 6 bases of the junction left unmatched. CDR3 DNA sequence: TGCGCCAGCAGCCAAGGGAAGGCTAGCGGCTACGAGCAGTACTTC. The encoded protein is CASSQGKASGYEQYF.